This TCR beta chain was observed in a study of blood T cell repertoires in COVID-19 (dated by TCRdb to the early 2020s). The study in broad terms: Samples from collaborators originated in the United States, Italy and Spain and spanned both the acute and convalescent phases of COVID-19. Samples were obtained from the ongoing ImmuneRACE study (first 160 participants) and from over a thousand subjects provided by 6 global collaborators. Nearly every sample came with metadata listing a de-identified subject ID, COVID-19 status, age in years and sex. HLA class I and class II types, where available, came from metadata supplied by the sample provider rather than from assay-based typing. The dataset comprised deeply sampled blood TCRbeta repertoires from subjects exposed to, actively infected with, or recovered from COVID-19. The material from the prospective study consisted of cDNA or gDNA derived from T cells, B-cell-depleted T cells, or PBMCs. The repertoires were made available in a free public database intended to serve as a resource for research on the immune response to SARS-CoV-2. General conclusions and limits of the study: The quantity of clinical and demographic metadata differed by source and by participant and was supplied without curation.

The CDR3 spans 15 residues, from the cysteine through the phenylalanine. The only DNA kept is the CDR3, 45 bases in frame from the first base. After removal of 2 bases from V and 5 bases from J, the junction retains 8 bases not matched to a gene. Looking up the germline V gene yields CDR1 MNHNS and CDR2 SASEGT. Comments on this clone: It has no known antigen specificity. It has no much larger one-base neighbor in the sample; base qualities were not kept.

Each collaborating institution followed its own protocols to collect whole blood in K2EDTA tubes. For TCRbeta analysis, collaborators shipped samples as frozen whole blood, isolated PBMCs, or DNA extracted from either of those sample types. TCRbeta CDR3 regions were amplified from genomic DNA using the immunoSEQ Assay, a bias-controlled multiplex PCR. Per the source publication's procedure: Nucleated cell counts per sample were estimated from amplification of reference gene primers within the assay. Sequence reads were collapsed and filtered to measure the absolute abundance of every unique TCRbeta CDR3 rearrangement. For each sample, productive Simpson clonality was calculated as the square root of Simpson's diversity index across productive rearrangements. TCRdb re-hosts the immuneACCESS table, in-frame sequences only. Its copies lack some clones; in the studies checked, an unresolved V gene accounts for under half of them, and the cause for the rest is not known. V and J calls and clone size come straight from that table; D and trimming were deduced from the DNA. A total of 61,000 or so clones appear in this sample, approximately 79% of them only once. The ten largest clones represent 5.5% of the sample.

The chain is encoded by TRBV6-1 joined to TRBJ2-5; TRBD1 matches 7 bases in the middle. What was sequenced was peripheral blood. The sequence came from a woman in her 70s with acute or convalescent COVID-19. The CDR3 in this case is CASSEYRGSEETQYF. The DNA sequence is TGTGCCAGCAGTGAATACAGGGGTAGCGAGGAGACCCAGTACTTC.